Sequencing of this T cell receptor beta chain was carried out in a study of monozygotic twins with inflammatory bowel disease. Investigators made cDNA in eight separate reactions per sample. TCRdb re-called the 5' RACE reads and catalogs CDR3 proteins one per entry, DNA excluded. This sample's table has some 440,000 distinct CDR3 sequences. Study-wide points: Compared with healthy twins, IBD patients shared fewer clonotypes with others, especially with disease activity.

For this clonotype: Its antigen is as yet unknown.

Sequences were obtained from blood. This TCR was recovered from a human donor with ulcerative colitis or Crohn's disease, or a healthy co-twin of an affected twin (not recorded which).

CDR3 sequence: CASSPYLISETQYF. The genes are TRBV3-1 and TRBJ2-5. CDR3 length equals 14 residues. In germline, CDR1 is LGHDT, CDR2 YNNKEL (reference sequence).